Shown below are 32 T cell receptor beta chains from a single sample sequenced in a study of T cell repertoires in cytomegalovirus infection (dated by TCRdb to about 2019). The instrument given in TCRdb is Illumina HiSeq 1500. Starting from the raw public reads, TCRdb applied fastp trimming at Q25, assembled clones with MiXCR and retained in-frame beta chains. Here each entry gathers all rows of one CDR3 protein and keeps the most common genes and DNA. The sample table records around 750,000 distinct CDR3 sequences; over 25% of these occur just once. The ten biggest clones cover 12% of the sample. Antigens of these TCRs are unknown. What the treatment or condition label conveys for this sample: in vitro stimulation with specific CMV peptide epitopes to enrich CMV-specific T cells. The sample was cultured CD8+ T cells from PBMCs, taken from culture after CMV antigen stimulation. The receptors were sampled from a human donor in good health (CMV status not recorded). Some clones in this sample may be carry-over from other donors' samples.

The J gene is TRBJ2-7, the V gene TRBV27; no clear D gene. The CDR3 runs to 16 residues. The ends were cut back, 7 bases at V and 2 bases at J, with 21 bases in the middle. The germline V gene has CDR1 MNHEY and CDR2 SMNVEV (reference sequence). The CDR3, as DNA: TGTGCCAGCATCTTATCTTTTGGCCTTGGAGCCTACGAGCAGTACGTC. Translation gives CASILSFGLGAYEQYV.

This clonotype was seen repeatedly, ten times or more. This chain joins TRBV5-6 and TRBJ2-2; 11 bases match TRBD1. Germline loops: CDR1 SGHDT, CDR2 YYEEEE. The CDR3 runs 17 residues. J lost 4 bases, V lost 4 bases, and 9 bases had no gene match. CDR3 sequence (DNA): TGTGCCAGCAGCCGATTTGGACAGGGGGCGAGCACCGGGGAGCTGTTTTTT. It codes for CASSRFGQGASTGELFF.

The V and J genes are TRBV6-5 and TRBJ2-2; 13 bases match TRBD2. J gave up 4 bases and V 5 bases, and 4 bases lay outside the gene matches. Germline V CDR1 and CDR2: MNHEY, SVGAGI. The CDR3 length is 16 residues. The DNA for the CDR3 is TGTGCCAGCAGTCTTACTAGCGGGGGGGCCACCGGGGAGCTGTTTTTT. Translated: CASSLTSGGATGELFF.

This clonotype was counted a few times. The V gene is TRBV19, the J gene TRBJ1-1, with a weak D call TRBD1 (6 bases). The CDR3 is 15 amino acids. Deletions cut 5 bases from V and 3 bases from J, with 16 bases between. Germline assignment: CDR1 LNHDA and CDR2 SQIVND (reference sequence). CDR3 coding DNA: TGTGCCAGTAGTGTCAGGACAGTAGCGTACACTGAAGCTTTCTTT. It specifies CASSVRTVAYTEAFF.

This sequence joins TRBV7-9 and TRBJ2-6; 9 bases map to TRBD1. Germline V CDR1 and CDR2: SEHNR, FQNEAQ (reference sequence). J gave up 2 bases and V 6 bases, and 8 bases lay outside the gene matches. The CDR3 has 17 amino acids. CDR3 sequence reads: CASSKTGGGPGANVLTF. DNA of the CDR3: TGTGCCAGCAGTAAGACAGGGGGAGGACCTGGGGCCAACGTCCTGACTTTC.

The V call is TRBV20-1, the J call TRBJ2-7, with a weak D call TRBD1 (6 bases). V dropped 1 base and J dropped 4 bases, with 17 bases sitting between them. This CDR3 region has 15 residues. CDR1 is DFQATT and CDR2 is SNEGSKA in the germline V gene (reference sequence). The CDR3 DNA reads TGCAGTGCTAGAGGGACGGCCCCAGGGGATTACGAGCAGTACTTC. It translates to CSARGTAPGDYEQYF.

This clonotype was counted only a few times. This chain joins TRBV12-5 and TRBJ1-2; no firm D call. The germline V and J ends were trimmed by 9 bases and 2 bases, with 7 bases remaining between them. This CDR3 has 11 amino acids. Germline values: CDR1 LGHNT, CDR2 FRNRAP. CDR3 in amino acids: CARDGNYGYTF. As DNA, the CDR3 is TGTGCTAGGGACGGGAACTATGGCTACACCTTC.

This clonotype appeared a few times. The rearrangement joins TRBV5-5 to TRBJ1-5; TRBD1 might be the D (5 bases). Per the germline V gene, CDR1 is SGHKS and CDR2 is YYEKEE (reference sequence). V lost 1 base and J 7 bases, leaving 15 bases between the germline ends. The CDR3 covers 15 residues. The CDR3 DNA follows: TGTGCCAGCAGCTTGCGCGGGGGGGGACTACAGCCCCAGCATTTT. It translates to CASSLRGGGLQPQHF.

The genes are TRBV6-5 and TRBJ2-3; 10 nucleotides line up with TRBD1. CDR1 and CDR2 (germline): MNHEY, SVGAGI. Trimming took 2 bases from V and 4 from J; bases not matched to a gene: 6. The CDR3 loop spans 16 amino acids. The DNA of the CDR3 is TGTGCCAGCAGTTACGCGGACAGGGGGAGTCCAGATACGCAGTATTTT. It yields the protein CASSYADRGSPDTQYF.

The chain joins TRBV29-1 to TRBJ2-1, with D tentatively TRBD1 (5 bases). This CDR3 is built from 15 residues. In germline, CDR1 is SQVTM, CDR2 ANQGSEA. V was cut by 6 bases and J by 3 bases, with 18 bases left in between. This CDR3 reads CSVDGHFSYYNEQFF. The CDR3 bases are TGCAGCGTAGATGGACACTTTTCTTACTACAATGAGCAGTTCTTC.

In its sample, this clonotype was seen many times. This chain uses TRBV11-2 with TRBJ2-1, with 9 nucleotides matching TRBD2. CDR1 and CDR2 from the germline V gene are SGHAT and FQNNGV. CDR3 length equals 16 residues. The J segment lost 1 base and the V segment lost 5 bases, leaving 6 bases of the junction unmatched. The CDR3 DNA reads as TGTGCCAGCAGCCCGAGCGGGGGGCTTTCCTACAATGAGCAGTTCTTC. Protein product: CASSPSGGLSYNEQFF.

V is TRBV6-2 or TRBV6-3 and J is TRBJ2-2; D is unresolved. CDR3 length: 17 residues. The germline V and J ends were trimmed by 2 bases and 2 bases, with 15 bases remaining between them. Germline lookup yields CDR1 MNHEY and CDR2 SVGEGT. Here the CDR3 reads CASSYRRSGPNTGELFF. In DNA, the CDR3 is TGTGCCAGCAGTTACAGGCGATCTGGCCCTAACACCGGGGAGCTGTTTTTT.

The rearrangement links TRBV7-2 to TRBJ1-5, with a possible D match to TRBD1 (6 bases). The V end was cut by 1 base, the J end by 3 bases, with 10 bases between. CDR3 length: 15 residues. Germline V CDR1 and CDR2: SGHTA, FQGNSA. CDR3: CASSLGRGYNQPQHF. The CDR3 nucleotides read TGTGCCAGCAGCTTAGGCAGGGGCTACAATCAGCCCCAGCATTTT. The whole variable domain, remainder taken from reference TRBV7-2 and TRBJ1-5, is GAGVSQSPSNKVTEKGKDVELRCDPISGHTALYWYRQSLGQGLEFLIYFQGNSAPDKSGLPSDRFSAERTGGSVSTLTIQRTQQEDSAVYLCASSLGRGYNQPQHFGDGTRLSIL.

This clonotype was seen ten or more times. The rearrangement links TRBV27 to TRBJ1-5; D ambiguous. The CDR3 extends over 15 amino acids. V lost 0 bases and J 1 base, leaving 7 bases between the germline ends. The V gene's germline CDR1 is MNHEY and CDR2 SMNVEV (reference sequence). CDR3 nucleotides: TGTGCCAGCAGTTTATCAGGGTGGAGCAATCAGCCCCAGCATTTT. The encoded protein is CASSLSGWSNQPQHF.

The rearrangement joins TRBV27 to TRBJ1-6; 10 bases line up with TRBD1. The CDR3 consists of 18 residues. The V and J ends lost 3 bases and 7 bases, in that order; junction bases with no gene match: 12. CDR1 is MNHEY and CDR2 is SMNVEV in the germline V gene (reference sequence). CDR3 DNA: TGTGCCAGCAGTTTGCTCTTCCTCGGACAGGGGGAAAATTCACCCCTCCACTTT. It encodes CASSLLFLGQGENSPLHF.

The chain combines TRBV2 with TRBJ2-7, with 11 bases identical to TRBD1. V dropped 3 bases and J dropped 1; count of bases not matched to a gene: 8. Looked up from germline, CDR1 is SNHLY and CDR2 is FYNNEI. The CDR3 is made up of 17 amino acids. The CDR3 DNA is TGTGCCAGCAGTGATCCCGGGACAGGGGGTCCTTCCTACGAGCAGTACTTC. Residues: CASSDPGTGGPSYEQYF.

This clonotype was counted ten times or more. This chain joins TRBV6-1 and TRBJ1-1, with D unresolved. CDR3 length: 15 amino acids. Germline V gene data show CDR1 as MNHNS and CDR2 as SASEGT. Deletions cut 4 bases from V and 3 bases from J, with 15 bases between. The CDR3: CASSGTTRPDTEAFF. CDR3 sequence (DNA): TGTGCCAGCAGTGGAACGACCCGGCCCGACACTGAAGCTTTCTTT.

A few counts support this clonotype. The rearrangement uses TRBV28 and TRBJ2-1, with D possibly matching TRBD1 (8 bases). The length of the CDR3 is 14 residues. Trimming pared 5 bases from V and 9 bases from J, leaving 17 bases between. In germline, CDR1 is MDHEN, CDR2 SYDVKM. CDR3 DNA sequence: TGTGCCAGCAGTACGGACAGGGAGGGAGGTGAGCAGTTCTTC. Translating gives CASSTDREGGEQFF.

At least ten counts were recorded for this clonotype. The chain recombines TRBV7-2 with TRBJ2-3; 9 positions match TRBD2. The germline gives CDR1 SGHTA, CDR2 FQGNSA. With V trimmed by 1 base and J by 9 bases, 8 bases remained unmatched. This CDR3 comprises 15 residues. This CDR3 reads CASSLEGASGDTQYF. In DNA, the CDR3 is TGTGCCAGCAGCTTAGAGGGGGCTAGCGGGGACACGCAGTATTTT.

This clonotype was counted a few times. The rearrangement joins TRBV10-3 to TRBJ1-1; D remains ambiguous. The germline V gene has CDR1 ENHRY and CDR2 SYGVKD. Trimming left V 6 bases short and J 2 bases short, with 13 bases between. The CDR3 runs 14 residues. The CDR3 spells CAIRDGPGNTEAFF. Written as DNA, the CDR3 is TGTGCCATCAGGGACGGGCCAGGTAACACTGAAGCTTTCTTT.

This clonotype showed up just a few times. The V call is TRBV13, the J call TRBJ2-6; D may be TRBD1 (6 bases). V lost 3 bases to trimming and J lost 0 bases, with 15 bases between them. Germline loops: CDR1 PRHDT, CDR2 FYEKMQ (reference sequence). This CDR3 comprises 18 residues. This CDR3 is CASSFSPPDSSGANVLTF. The CDR3 DNA reads as TGTGCCAGCAGCTTCTCACCTCCGGACAGCTCTGGGGCCAACGTCCTGACTTTC.

This clonotype was picked up a small number of times. The V call is TRBV11-2, the J call TRBJ1-1; TRBD1 matches at 7 bases. The CDR3 has 17 amino acids. J gave up 0 bases and V 3 bases, and 10 bases lay outside the gene matches. Germline V lookup: CDR1 SGHAT, CDR2 FQNNGV. DNA for the CDR3: TGTGCCAGCAGCTTCCCAGAGTTGACAGGGCTGAACACTGAAGCTTTCTTT. It is translated as CASSFPELTGLNTEAFF.

This sequence joins TRBV4-1 and TRBJ1-2; D unresolved. The CDR3 has 13 residues. The germline V and J ends were trimmed by 1 base and 0 bases, with 3 bases remaining between them. Germline CDR1 and CDR2: MGHRA and YSYEKL. CDR3 nucleotide sequence: TGCGCCAGCAGCCAAGTGTCTAACTATGGCTACACCTTC. Translating gives CASSQVSNYGYTF.

This clonotype was counted a few times. The chain employs TRBV7-6 and TRBJ2-7; D may be TRBD1 or TRBD2 (5 bases each). Trimming left V 5 bases short and J 0 bases short, with 20 bases between. The germline gives CDR1 SGHVS, CDR2 FNYEAQ. CDR3 length: 17 residues. This chain's CDR3 is CASSPRGPSQSSYEQYF. CDR3 coding DNA: TGTGCCAGCAGCCCCCGGGGCCCTAGCCAGAGCTCCTACGAGCAGTACTTC. The full variable domain, completed using reference TRBV7-6 and TRBJ2-7, is GAGVSQSPRYKVTKRGQDVALRCDPISGHVSLYWYRQALGQGPEFLTYFNYEAQQDKSGLPNDRFSAERPEGSISTLTIQRTEQRDSAMYRCASSPRGPSQSSYEQYFGPGTRLTVT.

The CDR3 loop is CASSPPGRGAEAFF. The CDR3 DNA reads TGTGCCAGCAGCCCCCCCGGGAGGGGAGCTGAAGCTTTCTTT. The chain joins TRBV7-9 to TRBJ1-1, with a possible D match to TRBD1 (5 bases). The CDR3 extends over 14 amino acids. The V gene's germline CDR1 is SEHNR and CDR2 FQNEAQ (reference sequence). The V end lost 5 bases, the J end lost 6 bases, and 16 bases lay between the germline ends.

The sample holds a few counts of this clonotype. The chain links TRBV7-9 to TRBJ2-2; D gene unclear. V was pared by 5 bases and J by 7 bases, with 11 bases between. Germline V CDR1 and CDR2: SEHNR, FQNEAQ (reference sequence). The CDR3 runs 13 residues. The CDR3 is CASSPDGYGELFF. CDR3 bases: TGTGCCAGCAGCCCAGACGGGTACGGGGAGCTGTTTTTT.

The chain employs TRBV6-8 and TRBJ1-3; D not certain. V was trimmed by 0 bases and J by 0 bases, leaving 21 bases between them. CDR3 length: 20 amino acids. Germline V gene sequence: CDR1 MNHGY, CDR2 SAAAGT. Here the CDR3 reads CASSYSPQTSSGYSGNTIYF. In DNA form, the CDR3 reads TGTGCCAGCAGTTACTCACCACAAACGTCCAGCGGGTACTCTGGAAACACCATATATTTT.

In this sample, this clonotype turned up a few times. The V and J genes are TRBV6-1 and TRBJ1-4; maybe TRBD1 (5 bases). Germline V gene data show CDR1 as MNHNS and CDR2 as SASEGT. Deletions cut 3 bases from V and 0 bases from J, with 20 bases between. The CDR3 sequence is 19 residues long. The CDR3 protein is CASSDPETEDLATNEKLFF. In DNA, the CDR3 is TGTGCCAGCAGTGACCCCGAGACAGAGGATCTTGCAACTAATGAAAAACTGTTTTTT.

The V gene is TRBV4-1, the J gene TRBJ1-2; 10 bases agree with TRBD1. Germline CDR1 MGHRA, CDR2 YSYEKL. Trimming removed 0 bases from V and 7 bases from J; junction bases left unmatched: 8. This CDR3 spans 16 amino acids. This CDR3 is CASSQEETGGGGGYTF. CDR3 coding DNA: TGCGCCAGCAGCCAAGAGGAGACAGGGGGCGGAGGTGGCTACACCTTC.

The rearrangement links TRBV19 to TRBJ1-2; D possibly corresponds to TRBD1 (6 bases). Germline CDR1 and CDR2: LNHDA and SQIVND (reference sequence). The CDR3 totals 15 residues. V lost 5 bases, J lost 6 bases, and 19 bases lay in between. In nucleotides, the CDR3 is TGTGCCAGTAGTGTACAGGGATTGGGGAACCATGGCTACACCTTC. Its protein product is CASSVQGLGNHGYTF.

With respect to this clonotype: A much larger clonotype is one base distant, so this may be a read error. The chain links TRBV6-8 to TRBJ2-7; 8 bases agree with TRBD2. The germline V gene has CDR1 MNHGY and CDR2 SAAAGT. There are 13 residues in the CDR3. CDR3 protein: CGSSVAGGYEQYF. In DNA form, the CDR3 reads TGTGGCAGCAGTGTGGCGGGAGGCTACGAGCAGTACTTC.

This clonotype occurred a few times. The chain joins TRBV7-9 to TRBJ2-3; D unclear. V lost 1 base and J lost 2, with 7 bases in between. The CDR3 covers 14 residues. Germline-derived CDR1 and CDR2 are SEHNR and FQNEAQ (reference sequence). DNA for the CDR3: TGTGCCAGCAGCTTAGAAGACTTCACAGATACGCAGTATTTT. Translated: CASSLEDFTDTQYF.